These 18 T cell receptor beta chains were sequenced from one sample in a study of radiation and T cells in renal cell carcinoma. Some clones are missing from TCRdb's copy, which holds only in-frame ones; the method was immunoSEQ multiplex PCR. This sample yields more than 95,000 clones, of which roughly 80% are seen a single time; approximately 3% belongs to the top ten. Indicated time point: baseline pretreatment blood. This sample's treatment: 15 Gy SBRT to primary tumor, nephrectomy 4 weeks later. This specimen was blood, taken from a patient whose treatment included radiotherapy and nephrectomy. These receptor sequences come from a woman in her sixties with renal cell carcinoma.

Comment on this clone: This sample includes further DNA sequences coding for the same CDR3. The V and J genes are TRBV28 and TRBJ1-2, with unresolved D. The CDR3 spans 14 residues. Germline V gene lookup returns CDR1 MDHEN and CDR2 SYDVKM. Trimming removed 6 bases at V and 3 bases at J, with 14 bases between. The CDR3 protein is CASSLRLGDYGYTF. CDR3 in DNA: TGTGCCAGCAGCCTTCGATTGGGTGACTATGGCTACACCTTC.

The V gene is TRBV7-6, the J gene TRBJ2-5; possibly TRBD2 for D (7 bases). The CDR3 sequence is 15 residues long. Per the germline V gene, CDR1 is SGHVS and CDR2 is FNYEAQ. The germline V and J ends were trimmed by 5 bases and 0 bases, with 13 bases remaining between them. CDR3 DNA: TGTGCCAGCAGCGGGGGGGGCGGTTACCAAGAGACCCAGTACTTC. This sequence encodes CASSGGGGYQETQYF.

CDR3 loop: CASSKDGGATGNTIYF. Written as DNA, the CDR3 is TGTGCCAGCAGCAAAGACGGGGGGGCCACTGGAAACACCATATATTTT. J is TRBJ1-3 and V is TRBV9; tentatively, D is TRBD1 (6 bases). Deletions cut 4 bases from V and 2 bases from J, with 16 bases between. The germline V gene encodes CDR1 SGDLS and CDR2 YYNGEE. This CDR3 has 16 amino acids. Variable domain in full (rest from reference TRBV9 and TRBJ1-3): DSGVTQTPKHLITATGQRVTLRCSPRSGDLSVYWYQQSLDQGLQFLIQYYNGEERAKGNILERFSAQQFPDLHSELNLSSLELGDSALYFCASSKDGGATGNTIYFGEGSWLTVV.

The chain employs TRBV29-1 and TRBJ2-3; 8 bases are shared with TRBD2. The germline CDR1 and CDR2 sequences are SQVTM and ANQGSEA. V trimming: 5 bases; J trimming: 0 bases; junction bases outside the gene matches: 7. This CDR3 contains 15 residues. CDR3 loop: CSVSPGGTSTDTQYF. In DNA form, the CDR3 reads TGCAGCGTTTCACCGGGAGGGACTAGCACAGATACGCAGTATTTT.

This clone was seen a handful of times. V usage is TRBV5-1 and J usage is TRBJ2-7; TRBD1 matches at 9 bases. CDR3 length: 15 residues. Trimming cost V 5 bases and J 6 bases; bases outside gene matches: 12. The V gene's germline CDR1 is SGHRS and CDR2 YFSETQ. The CDR3 DNA reads as TGCGCCAGCAGTAAGGGACAGGGTAGAATGGGCGAGCAGTACTTC. The encoded protein is CASSKGQGRMGEQYF.

V is TRBV1 and J is TRBJ2-3; the table's D call, TRBD2, was not checked against the DNA. TRBV1 is a known pseudogene. This CDR3 region has 14 residues. The CDR3 DNA reads TGCACCAGCAGCCAGTCGGGGGGCCGGGATACGCAGTATTTT. Protein: CTSSQSGGRDTQYF.

This chain joins TRBV5-1 and TRBJ2-3; 7 bases match TRBD2. V was pared by 4 bases and J by 7 bases, with 6 bases of the junction left unmatched. This CDR3 spans 13 amino acids. Germline CDR1 is SGHRS and CDR2 is YFSETQ. The CDR3 bases are TGCGCCAGCAGCGAGGCGGGGGATTATACGCAGTATTTT. This gives the protein CASSEAGDYTQYF.

The CDR3 DNA follows: TGTGCCAGCAGTCGGGGGGCCAGGGAGACCCAGTACTTC. This encodes CASSRGARETQYF. The V gene is TRBV9, the J gene TRBJ2-5; D may be TRBD2 (7 bases). The CDR3 extends over 13 amino acids. Germline V gives CDR1 SGDLS, CDR2 YYNGEE. V was clipped by 5 bases and J by 5 bases, with 13 bases between them.

The V call is TRBV6-6, the J call TRBJ2-7; D may be TRBD1 (6 bases). Trimming shortened V by 6 bases and J by 2 bases, and 14 bases separated the two germline ends. Germline loops: CDR1 MNHNY, CDR2 SVGAGI (reference sequence). The CDR3 runs 14 residues. The CDR3 sequence is CASRGQGNPYEQYF. CDR3 DNA: TGTGCCAGCAGGGGCCAGGGGAACCCCTACGAGCAGTACTTC.

The chain employs TRBV18 and TRBJ1-5, with D perhaps TRBD1 (5 bases). The CDR3 runs to 13 residues. V lost 1 base to trimming and J lost 5 bases, with 6 bases between them. Germline V gene sequence: CDR1 KGHSH, CDR2 LQKENI. CDR3: CASSPQQDQPQHF. CDR3 nucleotide sequence: TGTGCCAGCTCACCACAACAGGATCAGCCCCAGCATTTT.

V is TRBV7-9 and J is TRBJ2-7, with D perhaps given as TRBD1 or TRBD2 (5 bases each). CDR3 length: 13 amino acids. Germline V CDR1 and CDR2: SEHNR, FQNEAQ (reference sequence). V dropped 3 bases and J dropped 9 bases, with 15 bases sitting between them. In DNA form, the CDR3 reads TGTGCCAGCAGCTTGGGGGTAGCCAGCGGGCAGTACTTC. It specifies CASSLGVASGQYF. The full variable domain, completed using reference TRBV7-9 and TRBJ2-7, is DTGVSQNPRHKITKRGQNVTFRCDPISEHNRLYWYRQTLGQGPEFLTYFQNEAQLEKSRLLSDRFSAERPKGSFSTLEIQRTEQGDSAMYLCASSLGVASGQYFGPGTRLTVT.

This clone was detected only a few times. The CDR3 DNA is TGTGCCAGCAGCTTGGGGGCCCCGGGACAGGCCTTGGAGCAGTACTTC. It codes for CASSLGAPGQALEQYF. The V call is TRBV5-4, the J call TRBJ2-7; 8 nucleotides align to TRBD1. The CDR3 contains 16 residues. Germline V gene lookup returns CDR1 SGHNT and CDR2 YYREEE (reference sequence). V shed 0 bases and J 7 bases; nucleotides not matched to a gene: 12.

This chain uses TRBV9 with TRBJ1-1; 7 bases map to TRBD1. The germline CDR1 and CDR2 sequences are SGDLS and YYNGEE. This CDR3 is 14 amino acids long. After removal of 2 bases from V and 1 base from J, the junction contained 2 bases not matched to a gene. CDR3 amino acids: CASSVNRGNTEAFF. Written as DNA, the CDR3 is TGTGCCAGCAGCGTCAACAGGGGGAACACTGAAGCTTTCTTT.

The CDR3 region is CASRASDLNLAKNIQYF. CDR3 bases: TGTGCCAGTAGAGCTAGCGATTTGAATCTAGCCAAAAACATTCAGTACTTC. This chain connects TRBV19 to TRBJ2-4; D perhaps matches TRBD2 (6 bases). The V end lost 6 bases, the J end lost 0 bases, and 18 bases lay between the germline ends. Germline assignment: CDR1 LNHDA and CDR2 SQIVND (reference sequence). The CDR3 is 17 residues long.

The V gene is TRBV6-6, the J gene TRBJ2-7; TRBD2 matches 8 bases. The germline CDR1 and CDR2 sequences are MNHNY and SVGAGI (reference sequence). V shed 0 bases and J 4 bases; nucleotides not matched to a gene: 5. This CDR3 region has 15 residues. The CDR3 DNA follows: TGTGCCAGCAGTTACTCGAGCCTAGCGGGTTACGAGCAGTACTTC. Protein: CASSYSSLAGYEQYF.

For the CDR3, the DNA is TGCAGCGTTGACCCGGGACAGATCTATGGCTACACCTTC. Translation gives CSVDPGQIYGYTF. V gene TRBV29-1 combines with J gene TRBJ1-2, with TRBD1 matching over 7 bases. Germline values: CDR1 SQVTM, CDR2 ANQGSEA. The CDR3 sequence is 13 residues long. V dropped 3 bases and J dropped 4; count of bases not matched to a gene: 5.

The chain is built from TRBV2 and TRBJ2-7, with D possibly matching TRBD1 (5 bases). The ends were cut back, 2 bases at V and 6 bases at J, with 17 bases in the middle. The CDR3 has 15 amino acids. Germline-derived CDR1 and CDR2 are SNHLY and FYNNEI. CDR3 in DNA: TGTGCCAGCAGTGAACCAGGGAATTTCCCCCTCGAGCAGTACTTC. Protein sequence: CASSEPGNFPLEQYF.

This clone has a handful of counts. In DNA form, the CDR3 reads TGTGCCAGCGGAGGACAGGTTACGAACACCGGGGAGCTGTTTTTT. It translates to CASGGQVTNTGELFF. This sequence joins TRBV6-1 and TRBJ2-2; 7 bases map to TRBD1. V shed 8 bases, J shed 0 bases, and the junction held 6 bases outside the gene matches. From germline, CDR1 is MNHNS and CDR2 SASEGT. This CDR3 is 15 amino acids long.